These 11 T cell receptor beta chains originate from one sample sequenced in a study of blood T cell repertoires in COVID-19. Method: immunoSEQ multiplex PCR; TCRdb's copy keeps in-frame clones and lacks some. In the table there are about 370,000 clones, 90% of which are singletons. What was sequenced was peripheral blood. These receptor sequences come from a man aged 18 to 30 with active or convalescent COVID-19.

This clone was seen just once. This chain uses TRBV7-2 with TRBJ2-5; 9 bases align to TRBD2. The germline V gene encodes CDR1 SGHTA and CDR2 FQGNSA. V shed 0 bases, J shed 2 bases, and the junction held 4 bases outside the gene matches. This CDR3 has 16 residues. The CDR3 loop reads CASSLAFSGRQETQYF. CDR3 in DNA: TGTGCCAGCAGCTTAGCGTTTAGCGGGAGACAAGAGACCCAGTACTTC.

The V and J genes are TRBV12-3 or TRBV12-4 and TRBJ1-1; D remains ambiguous. The CDR3 extends over 12 amino acids. V shed 3 bases and J shed 4 bases, with 6 bases lying between them. CDR3 bases: TGTGCCAGCAGTTTCGGGTTCACTGAAGCTTTCTTT. Residues: CASSFGFTEAFF.

The rearrangement uses TRBV4-3 and TRBJ1-3; D remains ambiguous. Germline V gene sequence: CDR1 LGHNA, CDR2 YSLEER. The CDR3 runs to 15 residues. Between the trimmed V and J ends, which lost 0 bases and 0 bases, there was a span of 6 bases. In DNA form, the CDR3 reads TGCGCCAGCAGCCAAGACCGCGTCTCTGGAAACACCATATATTTT. Protein sequence: CASSQDRVSGNTIYF.

The chain links TRBV11-2 to TRBJ2-1, with D maybe TRBD1 (6 bases). Germline V lookup: CDR1 SGHAT, CDR2 FQNNGV. This CDR3 contains 15 residues. Between the trimmed V and J ends, which lost 5 bases and 6 bases, there was a span of 17 bases. The CDR3 reads CASSNLRGRFNEQFF. As DNA, the CDR3 is TGTGCCAGCAGCAATCTCAGGGGCCGATTCAATGAGCAGTTCTTC.

V usage is TRBV10-1 and J usage is TRBJ2-3, with 7 bases identical to TRBD2. The CDR3 is 14 residues long. The germline V gene encodes CDR1 WNHNN and CDR2 SYGVQD (reference sequence). V lost 9 bases, J lost 5 bases, and 11 bases stayed unmatched. CDR3 sequence: CARDQSGGVDTQYF. Here the CDR3 DNA reads TGCGCCAGGGATCAGTCGGGGGGAGTAGATACGCAGTATTTT.

The rearrangement links TRBV7-9 to TRBJ1-4, with 7 positions matching TRBD1. CDR1 is SEHNR, CDR2 FQNEAQ, per germline (reference sequence). V shed 2 bases and J 4 bases; nucleotides not matched to a gene: 4. The CDR3 length is 15 residues. The CDR3 protein is CASSLSGTDNEKLFF. DNA of the CDR3: TGTGCCAGCAGCTTATCCGGGACAGATAATGAAAAACTGTTTTTT.

J is TRBJ2-5 and V is TRBV18; 9 bases line up with TRBD1. Germline loops: CDR1 KGHSH, CDR2 LQKENI. The V gene end was trimmed by 4 bases and the J gene end by 4 bases; junction bases not matched to a gene: 10. This CDR3 has 16 residues. The CDR3 sequence is CASSRIPGQGGETQYF. The CDR3 region has the DNA TGTGCCAGCTCACGGATCCCGGGACAGGGTGGAGAGACCCAGTACTTC.

The J gene is TRBJ2-1, the V gene TRBV9; TRBD2 matches at 12 bases. CDR1 and CDR2 from the germline V gene are SGDLS and YYNGEE. The CDR3 contains 14 residues. J gave up 13 bases and V 2 bases, and 7 bases lay outside the gene matches. The CDR3 DNA reads TGTGCCAGCAGCGTTTTCCTAGCGGGGGGGACTCAGTTCTTC. Translated: CASSVFLAGGTQFF.

V gene TRBV11-2 combines with J gene TRBJ1-6; D remains unclear. Deletions cut 1 base from V and 4 bases from J, with 8 bases between. The CDR3 contains 15 residues. Germline values: CDR1 SGHAT, CDR2 FQNNGV. The CDR3 sequence: CASSLVGGYNSPLHF. CDR3 nucleotide sequence: TGTGCCAGCAGCTTAGTTGGCGGGTATAATTCACCCCTCCACTTT.

The CDR3 DNA is TGTGCCAGCAGCAGGGGTAATGAAAAACTGTTTTTT. Its translation is CASSRGNEKLFF. V is TRBV6-2 or TRBV6-3 and J is TRBJ1-4; TRBD1 is a possible D gene (6 bases). Trimming shortened V by 6 bases and J by 4 bases, and 6 bases separated the two germline ends. Germline loops: CDR1 MNHEY, CDR2 SVGEGT. The length of the CDR3 is 12 residues.

The chain carries TRBV5-1 and TRBJ1-2; a possible D gene is TRBD1 (6 bases). This CDR3 is built from 16 residues. Between the trimmed V and J ends, which lost 6 bases and 4 bases, there was a span of 22 bases. Germline V gene lookup returns CDR1 SGHRS and CDR2 YFSETQ. In DNA form, the CDR3 reads TGCGCCAGCAATAAAGAGACAGGTTCGATCGGCTATGGCTACACCTTC. This sequence encodes CASNKETGSIGYGYTF.